This T cell receptor beta chain was profiled in a study of blood T cells in healthy people across ages (dated by TCRdb to the mid-2010s). Broadly, across the study: In model experiments, roughly one uniquely barcoded TCR beta cDNA molecule per two T cells was captured by template switching. Age-related changes in TCR beta repertoire diversity were measured in the study by deep sequencing normalized with unique cDNA molecular identifiers. Four age groups were formed from the donors: young (average approximately 16 years), middle-aged (just under 40), aged (about 62) and long-lived (about 80). To avoid experimental bias, donors of different ages were randomly spread across the sequencing lanes. For two donors (one aged 18 to 30 and one aged 80 or older), the study analyzed two additional independent replicas of 1 million unique cDNA reads from the same blood draw.

Systemically healthy Caucasian individuals from Russia, 35 to 50 in total and aged about 6 to 100 years, were included as donors. Each donor gave roughly 9.5 milliliters of peripheral blood, collected into EDTA-treated Vacutainer tubes. Ficoll-Paque density-gradient centrifugation was used to isolate PBMCs, with at least 7 million per sample. Total RNA was extracted from PBMCs with Trizol reagent, with at least 6 micrograms obtained per sample. The percentages of naive CD45RAhigh/CD27high T cells were determined by flow cytometry on a PBMC aliquot from every donor. This clonotype was seen a few times. This clone's antigen is unknown. No clone much larger than this one lies a single base away; base qualities are absent. General findings and caveats noted by the study authors: There was a strong correlation between observed TCR beta diversity and the percentage of naive T cells measured by flow cytometry. Bulk unsorted PBMC profiling prevented conclusive comparison of naive and antigen-experienced compartments. Estimates of total diversity based on one million sequenced T cells were regarded as lower bounds and as underestimates. Because donor CMV infection status was unknown, age-related changes in expanded clonotypes were potentially confounded. The long-lived group showed more naive CD4+ T cells, fewer expanded clones and increased TCR diversity than the aged group, suggesting age selection. As age increased, observed TCR beta diversity per million T cells dropped in a roughly linear way, and a significant reduction was already evident by age 40.

The method behind the library was 5' RACE. The instrument was an Illumina HiSeq 2500. A second PCR of about 6 to 11 cycles was performed with a sample-barcoded 5' primer and a J-beta primer mix. Each TCR beta cDNA molecule received a unique molecular identifier from a template-switch 5' adaptor carrying 12 random nucleotides. At least 2.5 million CDR3-containing paired-end reads were obtained from each sample. All of the RNA was converted into first-strand cDNA using the Mint cDNA synthesis kit, with a TRBC-specific oligonucleotide serving as the primer. Following uracil-DNA glycosylase treatment, a first 18-cycle PCR with universal primers M1SS and BC2_uni_R was performed on all cDNA. Turning to the authors' computational methods: Normalization of each sample was performed by random selection of 1 million high-quality reads, each carrying a distinct molecular identifier. Instead of being binned into consensus sequences, reads that shared molecular identifiers were thrown out. MiTCR, run with a Q25 quality threshold and the strictest error-elimination algorithm, handled CDR3 identification, clonotype clustering and error correction. A nonparametric unseen species model using Euler transformation provided a lower-bound estimate of total TCR beta diversity. The raw public reads went through TCRdb reprocessing: fastp at Q25, MiXCR clone calling, in-frame beta chains kept. Each CDR3 protein appears once, grouped with its most common genes and DNA. These V and J calls are TCRdb output, not the study's own analysis. Within this sample are 790,000 or so distinct CDR3 sequences, with about half of them counted one time only. About a sixth of the sample goes to the ten largest clones.

The V end loses 2 bases and the J end loses 3 bases, and a stretch of 14 bases separates them. CDR1 LGHDT and CDR2 YNNKEL were looked up in the germline V gene (reference sequence). The CDR3 goes from the cysteine to the phenylalanine over 16 residues. Of all the DNA, just the CDR3 is kept, 48 bases in frame from base 1. The chain is assembled from TRBV3-1 and TRBJ2-1; the D gene remains uncertain. The receptor comes from a man older than 75 in good health. The sequenced sample was blood. The sequence in DNA is TGTGCCAGCAGCCAATCGGGCAGCCTGGGCTACAATGAGCAGTTCTTC. This encodes CASSQSGSLGYNEQFF.